Below, 11 T cell receptor beta chains from the same sample are listed, as sequenced in a study of cytomegalovirus exposure and HLA in healthy donors (dated by TCRdb to 2015 to 2018). Libraries were made using the immunoSEQ multiplex PCR assay. For the multiplex PCR, a mixture combining 60 forward primers for TCR Vbeta segments and 13 reverse primers for TCR Jbeta segments was used. The clones in this table, taken by TCRdb from immuneACCESS, are in-frame only. Not every clone is retained; where verified, under half of the shortfall comes from an unresolved V gene, and the cause of the rest is unknown. This sample comprises 160,000 or so clones, 80% of them detected only once. 1.3% of the sample is held by the ten biggest clonotypes. Sequenced material: PBMCs. These receptors originate from a young man in good health and CMV-seronegative.

The rearrangement links TRBV7-3 to TRBJ2-3; 9 positions agree with TRBD2. This CDR3 spans 16 amino acids. CDR1 and CDR2 from the germline V gene are SGHTA and FQGTGA. V lost 5 bases to trimming and J lost 2 bases; unmatched junction nucleotides: 8. The CDR3 region is CASSLSGSFFTDTQYF. In DNA, the CDR3 is TGTGCCAGCAGCCTTAGCGGGAGTTTTTTCACAGATACGCAGTATTTT.

This chain uses TRBV7-9 with TRBJ2-1, with TRBD2 matching over 7 bases. The CDR3 is 16 amino acids. The germline gives CDR1 SEHNR, CDR2 FQNEAQ (reference sequence). V gave up 4 bases and J gave up 7 bases; unmatched junction bases: 13. DNA for the CDR3: TGTGCCAGCAGCTACCGACTAGCTCAAGGGGTTAATGAGCAGTTCTTC. It yields the protein CASSYRLAQGVNEQFF.

This clone was found once. The chain links TRBV28 to TRBJ2-6, with D possibly TRBD1 on 5 matching bases. Germline V gene sequence: CDR1 MDHEN, CDR2 SYDVKM. V gave up 2 bases and J gave up 2 bases, with 7 bases separating them. The CDR3 runs 15 residues. CDR3 residues: CASSLPGPGANVLTF. CDR3 nucleotide sequence: TGTGCCAGCAGTTTACCAGGGCCTGGGGCCAACGTCCTGACTTTC. Based on the CDR3 plus reference TRBV28 and TRBJ2-6, the full variable domain is DVKVTQSSRYLVKRTGEKVFLECVQDMDHENMFWYRQDPGLGLRLIYFSYDVKMKEKGDIPEGYSVSREKKERFSLILESASTNQTSMYLCASSLPGPGANVLTFGAGSRLTVL.

The chain couples TRBV5-4 to TRBJ2-7; D is perhaps TRBD2 (6 bases). CDR1 is SGHNT and CDR2 is YYREEE in the germline V gene (reference sequence). V lost 5 bases to trimming and J lost 5 bases, with 14 bases between them. This CDR3 has 13 amino acids. The CDR3: CASSLTSTNEQYF. The CDR3, as DNA: TGTGCCAGCAGTCTTACTAGCACGAACGAGCAGTACTTC.

The V call is TRBV11-2, the J call TRBJ1-2; TRBD1 agrees at 8 bases. The CDR3 totals 15 residues. V dropped 0 bases and J dropped 6; count of bases not matched to a gene: 6. CDR1 and CDR2 from the germline V gene are SGHAT and FQNNGV. The CDR3 is CASSLERQGANGYTF. The CDR3 DNA is TGTGCCAGCAGCTTAGAACGCCAGGGGGCGAATGGCTACACCTTC.

In its sample, this clone was seen a few times. V and J are TRBV4-3 and TRBJ2-7; a possible D gene is TRBD1 (5 bases). V dropped 0 bases and J dropped 0 bases, with 12 bases sitting between them. The germline V gene has CDR1 LGHNA and CDR2 YSLEER. The CDR3 has 16 amino acids. CDR3 sequence: CASSQDWQGNSYEQYF. The CDR3 DNA follows: TGCGCCAGCAGCCAAGATTGGCAGGGTAACTCCTACGAGCAGTACTTC.

The chain joins TRBV9 to TRBJ2-6; weak D call: TRBD2 (7 bases). Trimming left V 4 bases short and J 2 bases short, with 28 bases between. Germline CDR1 reads SGDLS; CDR2 reads YYNGEE. The CDR3 is 21 amino acids. CDR3 sequence reads: CASSFPEGEGVNSAGANVLTF. For the CDR3, the DNA is TGTGCCAGCAGCTTCCCCGAGGGGGAGGGGGTTAATTCAGCTGGGGCCAACGTCCTGACTTTC. Complete variable domain (other parts from reference TRBV9 and TRBJ2-6): DSGVTQTPKHLITATGQRVTLRCSPRSGDLSVYWYQQSLDQGLQFLIQYYNGEERAKGNILERFSAQQFPDLHSELNLSSLELGDSALYFCASSFPEGEGVNSAGANVLTFGAGSRLTVL.

The chain uses TRBV7-2 and TRBJ2-5, with D possibly matching TRBD2 (5 bases). CDR1 SGHTA and CDR2 FQGNSA come from the germline V gene. The CDR3 is 14 amino acids. V was clipped by 5 bases and J by 2 bases, with 12 bases between them. The CDR3 region has the DNA TGTGCCAGCAGCCTCAACGGGGTACAAGAGACCCAGTACTTC. Translated: CASSLNGVQETQYF.

The gene calls are TRBV9 and TRBJ1-4; 8 bases fit TRBD1. Unmatched junction bases numbered 18, after V lost 4 bases and J lost 10 bases. This CDR3 is 17 amino acids long. Germline V gene sequence: CDR1 SGDLS, CDR2 YYNGEE. CDR3 amino acids: CASSSGTGGVRGGKLFF. In nucleotides, the CDR3 is TGTGCCAGCAGCTCCGGGACAGGTGGTGTACGTGGTGGAAAACTGTTTTTT.

The chain links TRBV29-1 to TRBJ2-5, with 12 bases fitting TRBD2. Germline V gene lookup returns CDR1 SQVTM and CDR2 ANQGSEA. Unmatched junction bases numbered 5, after V lost 5 bases and J lost 1 base. The CDR3 spans 15 residues. DNA for the CDR3: TGCAGCGTTCACGGGACTAGCGGGCGCCAAGAGACCCAGTACTTC. The encoded protein is CSVHGTSGRQETQYF.

The chain couples TRBV27 to TRBJ2-7, with 8 bases that match TRBD1. Germline V gives CDR1 MNHEY, CDR2 SMNVEV (reference sequence). CDR3 length: 15 residues. V dropped 3 bases and J dropped 2; count of bases not matched to a gene: 6. CDR3 in DNA: TGTGCCAGCAGTTTTGAGGCAGGGGGCACCTACGAGCAGTACTTC. This translates into CASSFEAGGTYEQYF.